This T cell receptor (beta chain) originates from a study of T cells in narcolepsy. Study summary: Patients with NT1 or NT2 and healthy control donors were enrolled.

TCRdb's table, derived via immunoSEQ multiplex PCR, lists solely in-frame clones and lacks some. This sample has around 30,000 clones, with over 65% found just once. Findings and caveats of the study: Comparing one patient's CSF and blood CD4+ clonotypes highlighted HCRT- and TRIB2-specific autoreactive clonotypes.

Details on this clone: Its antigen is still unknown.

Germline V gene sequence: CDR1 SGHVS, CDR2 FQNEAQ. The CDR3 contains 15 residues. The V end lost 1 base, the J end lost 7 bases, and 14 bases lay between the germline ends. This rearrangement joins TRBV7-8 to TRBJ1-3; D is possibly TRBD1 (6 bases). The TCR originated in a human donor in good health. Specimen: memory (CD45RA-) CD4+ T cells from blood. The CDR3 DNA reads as TGTGCCAGCAGCTTAGGGGCACAGGGTTCCAACACCATATATTTT. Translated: CASSLGAQGSNTIYF.